The 5 T cell receptor beta chains presented below share a single source sample, sequenced in a study of a mutant IDH1 vaccine in newly diagnosed glioma. This sample's time point: week 11, during vaccination. Doses comprised 300 ug of mutant IDH1 20-mer peptide each, plus topical imiquimod. Here immunoSEQ multiplex PCR was the method, and the copy in TCRdb shows in-frame clones only, minus some. The table includes 60,000 or so clones, 75% to 90% detected once. For these TCRs, the target antigens are not known. This specimen consisted of PBMCs, obtained from a glioma patient whose treatment included an IDH1 peptide vaccine. The source of these receptors is a man aged 35-49 years with glioma.

The chain recombines TRBV4-1 with TRBJ2-1, with 13 bases lining up with TRBD2. The CDR3 totals 15 residues. The trim removed 3 bases at V and 10 bases at J, leaving 6 bases unmatched. CDR1 and CDR2 (germline): MGHRA, YSYEKL. The CDR3 loop is CASSHPGLAGYEQFF. As DNA, the CDR3 is TGCGCCAGCAGCCACCCGGGACTAGCGGGATACGAGCAGTTCTTC.

This chain joins TRBV7-8 and TRBJ1-1, with D possibly TRBD1 on 5 matching bases. Germline V CDR1 and CDR2: SGHVS, FQNEAQ. This CDR3 has 11 amino acids. The ends were cut back, 1 base at V and 11 bases at J, with 8 bases in the middle. CDR3: CASSLEGDAFF. CDR3 in DNA: TGTGCCAGCAGCTTAGAAGGGGACGCTTTCTTT.

The rearrangement uses TRBV14 and TRBJ1-2; 7 nucleotides align to TRBD1. The CDR3 runs to 17 residues. Germline V gene sequence: CDR1 SGHDN, CDR2 FVKESK. The junction had 17 bases not matched to a gene; V was cut back by 4 bases and J by 6 bases. The CDR3 sequence is CASSPPREGGKSNGYTF. The CDR3 nucleotides are TGTGCCAGCAGCCCGCCCCGAGAAGGGGGCAAAAGTAATGGCTACACCTTC.

The V call is TRBV7-2, the J call TRBJ1-1, with TRBD1 as a possible D gene (6 bases). Per the germline V gene, CDR1 is SGHTA and CDR2 is FQGNSA. Deletions cut 1 base from V and 1 base from J, with 7 bases between. The CDR3 totals 14 residues. CDR3 sequence (DNA): TGTGCCAGCAGCTTAGACAGGGCGAACACTGAAGCTTTCTTT. It specifies CASSLDRANTEAFF.

CDR3 region: CASSLGAARSFTDTQYF. In DNA form, the CDR3 reads TGTGCCAGCAGCTTGGGGGCGGCTCGTTCCTTCACAGATACGCAGTATTTT. The genes are TRBV5-4 and TRBJ2-3; D gene unclear. Trimming removed 0 bases at V and 2 bases at J, with 16 bases between. Germline V CDR1 and CDR2: SGHNT, YYREEE (reference sequence). This CDR3 has 17 residues. Using reference TRBV5-4 and TRBJ2-3 for the parts outside the CDR3, the full variable domain is ETGVTQSPTHLIKTRGQQVTLRCSSQSGHNTVSWYQQALGQGPQFIFQYYREEENGRGNFPPRFSGLQFPNYSSELNVNALELDDSALYLCASSLGAARSFTDTQYFGPGTRLTVL.